This TCR beta chain was identified during a study of cytomegalovirus exposure and HLA in healthy donors listed by TCRdb under 2017. Turning to the overall study: An earlier analysis of about 530 of the donors reported roughly 300 Gb of sequence data and around 100 million unique TCR beta sequences obtained from 180 million or so T cells. The number of typed donors differed by locus: about 629-640 for A, B, C, DRB1 and DQB1; some 540 for DQA1; around 610 for DPA1; and some 470 for DPB1. The genetic ancestry cluster associated with self-reported Caucasian donors included about 81% of the roughly 400 genotyped donors. To predict cytomegalovirus infection status, the study combined high-throughput TCR immunosequencing, statistical association of individual TCRs with disease status, and machine learning. All discovery cohort repertoires had been generated on a single sequencing platform. Genome-wide SNP genotypes for about 65% of the roughly 670 donors were used in a later genetic analysis, which treated that subset as a discovery cohort. An early release covering roughly 640 HLA-typed donors comprised about 300 gigabases of sequencing data and around 85 million unique TCR sequences. Five DR-DQ haplotypes were treated as single units for association and clustering because of strong linkage in the cohort. Class I and class II HLA loci were covered by the typing at four-digit resolution. The aim of the study was to test whether cataloging public T cell receptors could identify signatures of past pathogen exposure. Using immunosequencing, the study profiled T cell repertoires from 500 to 800 subjects and related those repertoires to cytomegalovirus serostatus. Besides the first cohort of some 670 subjects, a separate validation cohort made up of 120 different subjects was used. To study patterns of TCR occurrence, a later analysis re-analyzed previously published TCR beta repertoires from around 670 donors and added high-resolution HLA genotyping. Among roughly 370 genotyped donors of the cohort, an average of around 240,000 unique TCR beta nucleotide sequences were sequenced per donor, roughly 18% of them non-productive. In an earlier analysis of several hundred of the donors, high-throughput TCR beta sequencing was used to judge whether each TCR beta V gene segment behaved as functional or pseudogenic. Donor age, sex, ethnicity and CMV serostatus were collected together with the repertoire data. In the later analysis, no new phenotypic data were used to find candidate immune exposures; instead, reliance was placed on TCR beta sequences and their occurrence across donors.

Including cysteine and phenylalanine, the CDR3 has 13 amino acids. Only the CDR3 DNA is retained, 39 bases long and in frame from the first base. Taken from the germline V gene, the CDR1 and CDR2 loops are SGHTA and FQGNSA. V gives up 4 bases and J gives up 4 bases, and the segment between their germline ends measures 10 bases. With regard to this clone: Its antigen has not been determined.

Library method: the immunoSEQ multiplex PCR assay. The multiplex PCR relied on a mix of 60 forward primers for TCR Vbeta segments and 13 reverse primers for TCR Jbeta segments. The CDR3 region of rearranged TCR beta genes was amplified from genomic DNA by a multiplex PCR assay. On the Illumina HiSeq System, the amplified TCR beta libraries were sequenced as 87-base-pair reads. As for the authors' bioinformatics: In a later analysis, tens of millions of unique TCR beta chains were counted across the roughly 610 repertoires, and about 10 million of these chains were shared by at least two donors. To remove PCR and sequencing errors, raw reads were error-corrected and collapsed into unique sequences using a nearest-neighbor algorithm that merged closely related sequences. V, D and J gene segments were assigned by aligning CDR3 sequences to IMGT reference sequences. For a sequence to be retained, at least a six-nucleotide match to both a V gene segment and a J gene segment was required. Rearrangements were classified as productive when the CDR3 lacked stop codons and remained in frame with V and J, and all other rearrangements were classified as non-productive. Following IMGT convention, CDR3 was defined as the stretch from the second conserved V-encoded cysteine up to the conserved J-encoded phenylalanine. In an earlier analysis of around 570 of the donors, sequences lacking an unambiguous match to a single V gene segment were excluded. An earlier analysis of several hundred of the donors classified V segments as functional when productive rearrangements were above 56.7% and as segregating when the standard deviation between donors was above 5%. A statistical classification framework was built to diagnose cytomegalovirus status from the catalog of TCR beta chain sequences. In a later analysis, V and J genes were assigned by comparing TCR nucleotide sequences against IMGT/GENE-DB human TR gene sequences. In a later analysis, CDR3 sequences and most-parsimonious VDJ recombination scenarios were assigned using the TCRdist pipeline. In a later analysis, every TCR beta chain was defined by the combination of its CDR3 amino acid sequence and its V-gene family, and reads without a unique V-gene family were dropped. In a later analysis, 450 to 600 highly shared, low-generation-probability nucleotide sequences were removed to address suspected cross-contamination and a sequencing artifact. For each public chain, a later analysis derived a clonal expansion index from normalized ranks of inferred template counts within each repertoire. Generation probabilities in a later analysis came from a VDJ recombination model fitted to out-of-frame rearrangements, and those results were checked against IGoR. A later analysis scored TCR-TCR, TCR-HLA and TCR-CMV co-occurrence with hypergeometric tests, applying a repertoire-size bias correction to TCR pairs. A later analysis estimated false discovery rates by permuting HLA or CMV assignments 20 times. In a later analysis, co-occurring TCRs were grouped with DBSCAN, and TCRdist sequence similarity was added when clustering was performed within HLA-allele-positive subsets. Repertoires with fewer than 30,000 or more than 120,000 public chains, plus five repertoires with anomalous nucleotide sharing, were excluded from co-occurrence clustering. This is the immuneACCESS table as TCRdb keeps it, with only in-frame sequences that have V and J called. A part of the clones is gone; compared with another copy, unresolved V genes explain less than half, and the rest is unexplained. That table is the source of V, J and clone size, and D and trimming were worked out from the DNA. Per the sample table, the count is some 75,000 clones. Of the sample, less than 6% is held by the ten largest clones.

The cohort was made up of about 670 healthy bone marrow donors. At the time of sampling, every cohort member was nominally healthy, though immune exposures that went unrecorded were likely present. The donor tested CMV seronegative and was one of the 352 seronegative cohort members. A peripheral blood sample was provided by each donor, and peripheral blood mononuclear cells were used for TCR beta sequencing. Genomic DNA was extracted from the blood cell samples with the Qiagen DNeasy Blood Extraction Kit. Paper-wide results and their limitations: Some IMGT-functional V segments, including TRBV6-2 and TRBV6-3, could not be distinguished by the 87-base-pair reads and were therefore excluded. Because HLA typing was missing for some donors at each locus, association tests included only the typed subset. In a later genetic analysis, a missense DCLRE1C variant was associated with V-gene and J-gene trimming of TCR beta chains, and the association was replicated in an independent cohort. A few of the identified cytomegalovirus-associated TCR beta chains were confirmed in vitro to be specific for cytomegalovirus antigens. Cytomegalovirus status was reported to be diagnosed by the classifier with high specificity and sensitivity in both the original and validation cohorts. A cluster of highly shared sequence variants was judged likely to be a technical artifact of the sequencing pipeline. The authors suggested that the approach could potentially be generalized to other disease states and immunological phenotypes. According to a later analysis, parvovirus B19, influenza, CMV and Epstein-Barr virus appeared linked to several top co-occurrence clusters. A later analysis found that HLA-associated TCR beta chains were more clonally expanded and had lower generation probabilities than equally common non-associated chains. In a later analysis, most CMV-associated TCR beta chains were found to appear HLA-restricted, with HLA associations seemingly driven largely by CMV exposure. Most TCR sequences were seen in very few donors, while some public TCRs were found in many individuals. This cohort had only TCR beta chains sequenced, and the lack of alpha or paired-chain data limited which features could be detected. A later analysis associated 15,000 to 20,000 TCR beta sequences with specific HLA alleles at a false discovery rate of 0.05. According to a later analysis, TCR association rates differed among HLA loci, with DRB1 alleles showing the most associated TCRs and HLA-C alleles showing the fewest. For the cohort, immune exposure information was limited to CMV serostatus. Linkage disequilibrium might explain the correlated functional status among segregating V segments, but an unknown experimental factor could not be ruled out. Because counts were too low, roughly 16 rarely observed V segments, including chromosome 9 orphons, were left out of the earlier analysis of 500 to 650 of the donors. Presence/absence analyses assumed roughly uniform sequencing depth across donors, an assumption that may not hold. The study gave a list of under 200 TCR beta chains associated with cytomegalovirus. Compared with the roughly 670-donor mean, donors in an Asian-associated ancestry cluster had fewer N-insertions in productive TCRs, according to a later genetic analysis. In an earlier analysis of some 550 of the donors, most TCR beta V segments were observed in productive rearrangements about 87% or about 30% of the time, broadly matching IMGT annotations. A further reported finding was that TCR beta sequences accurately predicted the HLA-A and HLA-B alleles for most subjects in the first cohort. Assigning TCR associations to individual alleles was difficult when HLA alleles, especially DR and DQ, strongly co-occurred.

Sequenced sample: PBMCs. This clonotype was sampled from a man between 40 and 49 years old in good health and CMV-seronegative. The chain is assembled from TRBV7-2 and TRBJ1-1, and perhaps TRBD1 as D gene, on 5 matching bases. The DNA reads as follows: TGTGCCAGCAGCTCCGACGGGGGCACTGAAGCTTTCTTT. It translates to CASSSDGGTEAFF.